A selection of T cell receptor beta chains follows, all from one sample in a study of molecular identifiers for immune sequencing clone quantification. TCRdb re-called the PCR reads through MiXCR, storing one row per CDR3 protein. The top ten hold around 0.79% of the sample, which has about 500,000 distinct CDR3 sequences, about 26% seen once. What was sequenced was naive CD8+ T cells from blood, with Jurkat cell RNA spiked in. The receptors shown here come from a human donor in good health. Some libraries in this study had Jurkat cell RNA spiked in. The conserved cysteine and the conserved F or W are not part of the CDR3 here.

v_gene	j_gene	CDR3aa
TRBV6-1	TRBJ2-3	ASSVEIVTDTQY
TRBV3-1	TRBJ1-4	ASSQRKQPGTNEKLF
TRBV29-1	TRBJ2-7	SVAGTVNSYEQY
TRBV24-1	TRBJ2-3	ATSDTNQGVSTDTQY
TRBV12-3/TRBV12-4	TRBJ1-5	ASSHAGGNQPQH
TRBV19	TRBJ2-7	ASSPGLHYEQY
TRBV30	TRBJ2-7	AWSSGQGPYEQY
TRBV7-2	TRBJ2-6	ASSLAETISGANVLT
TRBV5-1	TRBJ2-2	ASSPLRENTGELF
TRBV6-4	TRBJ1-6	ASSATPMGLMRSPLH
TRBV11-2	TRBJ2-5	ASKRTLEETQY
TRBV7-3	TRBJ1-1	ASSLAGTGVTEAF
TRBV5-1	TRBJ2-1	ASSLWGLASDEQF
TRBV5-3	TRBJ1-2	ASSLSWSRGSNYGYT
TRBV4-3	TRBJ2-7	ASSPGTSALYGQY
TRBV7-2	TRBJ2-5	ASSLAGTGGETQY
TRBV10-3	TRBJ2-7	AISGGNEQY
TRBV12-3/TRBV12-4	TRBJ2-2	ASKGARVGELF
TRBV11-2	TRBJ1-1	ASSPITEAF
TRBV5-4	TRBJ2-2	ASSLLGGLSTGELF
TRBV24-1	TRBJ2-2	ATSDLSLPQPPNTGELF
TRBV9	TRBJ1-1	ASSVGHLNPQNTEAF
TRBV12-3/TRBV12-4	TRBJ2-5	ASSFVGGRETQY
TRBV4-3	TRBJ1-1	ASSQPGGWDTEAF
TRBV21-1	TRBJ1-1	ASSSRHGGRPIMNTEAF
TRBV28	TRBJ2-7	ASRDTASYEQY
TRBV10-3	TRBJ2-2	AISDPDRGSTGELF
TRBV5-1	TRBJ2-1	ASSTEGLPYNEQF
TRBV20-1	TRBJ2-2	SARDGAGATGELF
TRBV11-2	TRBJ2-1	ASCSPLEDRQF
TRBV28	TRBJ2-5	ASTPSGTTETQY
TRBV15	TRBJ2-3	ATSRDNLGEPDTQY
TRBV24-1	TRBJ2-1	ATSDVGEQF
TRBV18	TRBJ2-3	ASSPRVSDTQY
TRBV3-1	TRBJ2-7	ASSQDQATYEQY
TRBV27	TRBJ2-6	ASSPEYSGANVLT
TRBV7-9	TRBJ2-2	ASSPTQTDPAGELF
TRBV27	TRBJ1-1	ASSFGDREVVTEAF
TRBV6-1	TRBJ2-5	ASSAGGASILETQY
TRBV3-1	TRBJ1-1	ASSQVRGGAEDTEAF
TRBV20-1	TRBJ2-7	SARPPRLAGYEQY
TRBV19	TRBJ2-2	ASRRGGELF
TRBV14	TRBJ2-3	ASSQGMRLSLTDTQY
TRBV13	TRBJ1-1	ASSFSVTGLNTEAF
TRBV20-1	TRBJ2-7	SAEPSGGNSYEQY
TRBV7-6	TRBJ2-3	ASSLGPGAGYTDTQY
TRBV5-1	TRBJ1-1	AGSRIETVEAF
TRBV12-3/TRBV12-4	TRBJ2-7	ASSPDRGNAYEQY
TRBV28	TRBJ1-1	ASSSSWQINTEAF
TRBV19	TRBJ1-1	ASSTYRQGASTEAF
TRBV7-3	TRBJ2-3	ASSLRAGESLTSTDTQY